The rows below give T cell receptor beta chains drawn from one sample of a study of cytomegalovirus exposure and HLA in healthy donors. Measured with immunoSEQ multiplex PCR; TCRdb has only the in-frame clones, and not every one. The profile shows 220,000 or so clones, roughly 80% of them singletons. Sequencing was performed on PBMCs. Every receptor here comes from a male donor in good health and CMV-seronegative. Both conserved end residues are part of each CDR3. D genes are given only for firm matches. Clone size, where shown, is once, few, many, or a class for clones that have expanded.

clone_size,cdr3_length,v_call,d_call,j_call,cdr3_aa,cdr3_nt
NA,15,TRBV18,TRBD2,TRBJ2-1,CASSAEREGYNEQFF,TGTGCCAGCTCGGCTGAGCGGGAGGGTTACAATGAGCAGTTCTTC
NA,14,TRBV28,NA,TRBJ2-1,CASNRQGRNNEQFF,TGTGCCAGCAACAGGCAGGGGCGTAACAATGAGCAGTTCTTC
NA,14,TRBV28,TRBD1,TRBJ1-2,CASSLGQGNYGYTF,TGTGCCAGCAGTCTAGGACAGGGGAACTATGGCTACACCTTC
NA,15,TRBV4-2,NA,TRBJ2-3,CASSQVAASTDTQYF,TGTGCCAGCAGCCAAGTCGCGGCTTCCACAGATACGCAGTATTTT
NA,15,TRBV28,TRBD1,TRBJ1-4,CASRSPGTEGEKLFF,TGTGCCAGCAGAAGTCCCGGGACAGAGGGTGAAAAACTGTTTTTT
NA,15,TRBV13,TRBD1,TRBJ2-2,CASSAGTGLAGELFF,TGTGCCAGCAGCGCGGGGACAGGGCTCGCCGGGGAGCTGTTTTTT
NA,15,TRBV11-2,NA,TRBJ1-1,CASSLEQRMNTEAFF,TGTGCCAGCAGCTTAGAACAGAGAATGAACACTGAAGCTTTCTTT
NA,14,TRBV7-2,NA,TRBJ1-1,CASSLRVGGIEAFF,TGTGCCAGCAGCTTACGGGTTGGAGGAATCGAAGCTTTCTTT
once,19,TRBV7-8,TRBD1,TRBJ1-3,CASSRRDRGRIVSGNTIYF,TGTGCCAGCAGCCGCCGGGACAGGGGGCGCATAGTCTCTGGAAACACCATATATTTT
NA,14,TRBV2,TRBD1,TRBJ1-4,CASRAGTGSEKLFF,TGTGCCAGCAGAGCCGGGACAGGGAGTGAAAAACTGTTTTTT
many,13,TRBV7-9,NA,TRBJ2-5,CASSLPGVAAQYF,TGTGCCAGCAGCTTACCGGGGGTGGCGGCCCAGTACTTC
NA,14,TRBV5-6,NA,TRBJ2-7,CASSRGGGPYEQYF,TGTGCCAGCAGCCGTGGGGGCGGGCCCTACGAGCAGTACTTC
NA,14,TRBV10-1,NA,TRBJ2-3,CASSDGGTRDTQYF,TGCGCCAGCAGTGACGGCGGCACTCGGGATACGCAGTATTTT
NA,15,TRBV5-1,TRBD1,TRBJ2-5,CASSLGTGGEGTQYF,TGCGCCAGCAGCTTGGGAACAGGGGGCGAAGGGACCCAGTACTTC
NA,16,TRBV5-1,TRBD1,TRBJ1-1,CASSPGQPQPNTEAFF,TGCGCCAGCAGCCCGGGACAGCCCCAGCCGAACACTGAAGCTTTCTTT
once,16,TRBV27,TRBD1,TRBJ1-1,CASSLWAGGSNTEAFF,TGTGCCAGCAGTTTATGGGCAGGGGGCTCGAACACTGAAGCTTTCTTT
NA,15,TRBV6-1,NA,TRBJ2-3,CASSVDSEATDTQYF,TGTGCCAGCAGTGTTGATAGCGAGGCCACAGATACGCAGTATTTT
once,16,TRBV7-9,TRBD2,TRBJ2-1,CSSSLLLAGRGNEQFF,TGTTCCAGCAGCTTATTACTCGCCGGGAGGGGGAATGAGCAGTTCTTC
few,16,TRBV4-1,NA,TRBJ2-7,CASSQDWGELYYEQYF,TGCGCCAGCAGCCAAGATTGGGGGGAGCTTTACTACGAGCAGTACTTC
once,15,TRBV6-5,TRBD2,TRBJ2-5,CASRPLAGGEETQYF,TGTGCCAGCAGACCACTAGCGGGAGGGGAAGAGACCCAGTACTTC
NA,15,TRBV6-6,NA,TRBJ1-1,CASSYSRVGRTEAFF,TGTGCCAGCAGTTACAGCCGGGTGGGGAGGACTGAAGCTTTCTTT
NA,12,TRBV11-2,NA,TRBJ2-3,CASSLGLDTQYF,TGTGCCAGCAGCTTAGGACTAGATACGCAGTATTTT
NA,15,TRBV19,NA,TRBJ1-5,CASSSYRQANQPQHF,TGTGCCAGTAGTAGTTACAGGCAGGCGAATCAGCCCCAGCATTTT
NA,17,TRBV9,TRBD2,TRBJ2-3,CASTLGLAGGVSDTQYF,TGTGCCAGCACGTTGGGACTAGCGGGAGGGGTTTCAGATACGCAGTATTTT
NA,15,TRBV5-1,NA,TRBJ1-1,CASTPSQGRRTEAFF,TGCGCCAGCACCCCTTCCCAGGGGCGTAGGACTGAAGCTTTCTTT
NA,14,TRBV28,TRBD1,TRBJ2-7,CASNLFSQGAGQYF,TGTGCCAGCAATTTATTCTCACAGGGGGCTGGGCAGTACTTC
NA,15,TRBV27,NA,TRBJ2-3,CASSTMITSTDTQYF,TGTGCCAGCAGTACGATGATAACTAGCACAGATACGCAGTATTTT
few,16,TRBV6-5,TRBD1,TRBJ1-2,CASSYSRTGGGYGYTF,TGTGCCAGCAGTTATTCCAGGACAGGGGGAGGCTATGGCTACACCTTC
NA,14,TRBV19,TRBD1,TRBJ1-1,CASSDRGPNTEAFF,TGTGCCAGTAGTGACAGGGGGCCCAACACTGAAGCTTTCTTT
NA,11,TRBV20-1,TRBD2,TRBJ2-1,CSRAGGNEQFF,TGCAGTAGGGCGGGAGGGAATGAGCAGTTCTTC
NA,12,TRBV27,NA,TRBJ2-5,CASSFFGETQYF,TGTGCCAGCAGTTTTTTCGGAGAGACCCAGTACTTC
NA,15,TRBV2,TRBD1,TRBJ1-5,CASRAGTVSNQPQHF,TGTGCCAGCAGGGCCGGGACAGTTAGCAATCAGCCCCAGCATTTT
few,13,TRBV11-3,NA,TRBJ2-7,CASTQQETYEQYF,TGTGCCAGCACACAACAGGAAACCTACGAGCAGTACTTC
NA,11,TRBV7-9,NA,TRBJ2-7,CASSLGTTPNF,TGTGCCAGCAGCTTAGGTACCACACCGAACTTC
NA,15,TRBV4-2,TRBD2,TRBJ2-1,CASSRGSGSFNEQFF,TGTGCCAGCAGCCGAGGTAGCGGGAGCTTCAATGAGCAGTTCTTC
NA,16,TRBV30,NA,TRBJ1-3,CAWSAQQLRSGNTIYF,TGTGCCTGGAGTGCGCAACAGCTCCGCTCTGGAAACACCATATATTTT
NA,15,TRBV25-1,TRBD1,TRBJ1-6,CASSAPGQGTSPLHF,TGTGCCAGCAGTGCCCCGGGACAGGGGACTTCACCCCTCCACTTT
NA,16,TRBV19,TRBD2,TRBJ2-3,CASSTRQRGATDTQYF,TGTGCCAGTAGTACCCGCCAGCGGGGGGCCACAGATACGCAGTATTTT